This TCR beta chain emerged from a study of blood T cell repertoires in COVID-19 (TCRdb year 2020). Describing the broader study: Samples covering the acute and convalescent phases of COVID-19 were provided by collaborators in the United States, Italy and Spain. Subjects who had been exposed to COVID-19, were actively infected with it, or had recovered from it provided the deeply sampled blood TCRbeta repertoires that made up the dataset. Sample metadata almost always included a de-identified subject ID, COVID-19 status, age in years and sex. The prospective study material was composed of cDNA or gDNA derived from T cells, B-cell-depleted T cells, or PBMCs. The samples were drawn from the first 160 participants of the ongoing ImmuneRACE study and from some 1,300 subjects provided by 6 global collaborators. HLA class I and class II types, where available, came from metadata supplied by the sample provider rather than from assay-based typing. The repertoires were made available in a free public database intended to serve as a resource for research on the immune response to SARS-CoV-2.

The immunoSEQ Assay, a bias-controlled multiplex PCR, was used to amplify TCRbeta CDR3 regions from genomic DNA. On the study's bioinformatics: Within the assay, amplification of reference gene primers was used to estimate how many nucleated cells each sample contained. To quantify the absolute abundance of each unique TCRbeta CDR3 rearrangement, sequence reads were collapsed and filtered. For each sample, productive Simpson clonality was calculated as the square root of Simpson's diversity index across productive rearrangements. This is the immuneACCESS table as TCRdb keeps it, with only in-frame sequences that have V and J called. A part of the clones is gone; compared with another copy, unresolved V genes explain less than half, and the rest is unexplained. V, J and clone size were drawn from that table, and D and trimming were deduced from the DNA. A total of 110,000 or so clones appear in this sample, approximately 84% of them only once. The ten largest clones take up roughly 3.5% of the sample.

What the authors observed across the whole study: The amount of clinical and demographic metadata varied by source and participant and was provided uncurated.

From cysteine to phenylalanine, the CDR3 is 14 amino acids long. Just CDR3 DNA is preserved here, 42 bases in frame from base 1. Taken from the germline V gene, the CDR1 and CDR2 loops are KGHSH and LQKENI. At the junction V is shortened by 2 bases and J by 10 bases; bases outside the gene matches: 8. For this clone: Its binding antigen is unknown. Per-nucleotide qualities are absent, and no much larger clonotype sits a single base away.

Whole blood was collected in K2EDTA tubes by collaborating institutions according to the institutions' own protocols. For TCRbeta analysis, collaborator samples were shipped as frozen whole blood, as isolated PBMCs, or as DNA extracted from either sample type. The source of this sequence is a man between 35 and 55 years old with acute or convalescent COVID-19. The chain is encoded by TRBV18 joined to TRBJ1-1; 9 bases in the middle match TRBD1. Specimen: peripheral blood. The DNA sequence is TGTGCCAGCTCACCAGGCGGACAGGGGCCCCGAGCTTTCTTT. This is translated as CASSPGGQGPRAFF.